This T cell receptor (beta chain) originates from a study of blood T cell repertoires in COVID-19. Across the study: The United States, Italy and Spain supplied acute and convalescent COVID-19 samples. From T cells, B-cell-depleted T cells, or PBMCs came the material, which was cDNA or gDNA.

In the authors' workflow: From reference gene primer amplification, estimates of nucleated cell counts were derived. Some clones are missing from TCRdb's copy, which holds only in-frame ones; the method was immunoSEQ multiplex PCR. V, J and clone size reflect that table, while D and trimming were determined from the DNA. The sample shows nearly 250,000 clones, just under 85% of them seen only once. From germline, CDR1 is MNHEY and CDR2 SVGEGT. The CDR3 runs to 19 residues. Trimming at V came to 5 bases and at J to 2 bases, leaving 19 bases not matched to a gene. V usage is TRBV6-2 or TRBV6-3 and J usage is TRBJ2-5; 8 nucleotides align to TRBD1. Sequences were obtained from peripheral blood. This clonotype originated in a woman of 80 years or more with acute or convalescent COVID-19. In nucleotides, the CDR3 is TGTGCCAGCAGTGCCTTTACCCCCCCACGGACAGGGCTGCAAGAGACCCAGTACTTC. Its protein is CASSAFTPPRTGLQETQYF.